This TCR beta chain was captured by sequencing in a study of identical twins (TCRdb year 2016). Some background on the complete study: TCR alpha and beta repertoires from monozygotic twins, unrelated adults of various ages and cord blood were deep-sequenced to test whether fetal clonotypes persist. Replicate twin experiments were performed at different times using different library preparation protocols to rule out contamination.

General conclusions and limits of the study: Invariant T cells such as MAIT and iNKT could partly confound zero-insertion analyses, although diverse VJ usage argued against such confounding for most clonotypes. Out-of-frame TCR alpha sharing in monozygotic twins was systematically underestimated by recombination models, whereas sharing between unrelated individuals was in agreement with the recombination models. Excess twin sharing in beta out-of-frame sequences was weaker because fewer shared sequences lowered the signal-to-noise ratio. Because the same donors could not be followed over many years, the conclusions relied on cross-sectional statistical analysis. Fewer insertions were carried by abundant cord blood beta clonotypes; a weaker similar trend was observed in young adult naive repertoires, while no such trend was observed in memory repertoires. Out-of-frame TCR alpha sequences shared between twins showed an excess of low generation-probability sequences compared with coincidental sharing between unrelated individuals.

Every donor in the study was a healthy Caucasian. The twin cohort comprised three pairs of female monozygotic twins, all aged roughly 18 to 30 years. Peripheral blood mononuclear cells were the source from which RNA for the TCR libraries was isolated. Libraries were made using 5' RACE. The sequencing machine was an Illumina HiSeq 2000. A universal primer binding site was introduced by template switching, and a unique molecular identifier was present in the final cDNA, enabling accurate counting of TCR cDNA molecules. Specific primers in the conserved constant-segment region were used to synthesize first-strand cDNA for TCR alpha and beta chains. To control for contamination, every cDNA library was double barcoded, receiving both a SMART-Mk sample barcode and Illumina barcodes. Two successive PCR steps introduced TruSeq adapter sequences along with Illumina sample barcodes. The Illumina HiSeq platform was used with custom primers to sequence TCR alpha and beta cDNA libraries. Concerning the study's data processing: Unique molecular identifiers were extracted from raw reads with MiGEC, and CDR3 positions were determined with MiXCR. For each individual, recombination models were inferred using an EM algorithm with the repgenHMM and IGoR tools. The tcR package in R was used for shared clonotype analysis, with sharing normalized by the product of cloneset sizes. To study raw recombination without the effects of thymic and clonal selection, out-of-frame nonproductive sequences were analyzed. TCRdb reran the public reads through fastp at Q25 and MiXCR, keeping productive beta chains. Rows with a matching CDR3 protein are joined into one entry that keeps the most common DNA and genes. TCRdb, rather than the study authors, made the V and J calls. The sample table contains about 890,000 distinct CDR3 sequences; only one count was recorded for 9% to 15% of them. Around 1.5% of the sample is in the top ten clones.

The table lists this clonotype with a few counts. Its antigen is not yet known. Base qualities are not at hand, and no much larger clone is one base apart. This sample also belongs to another study, concerning yellow fever vaccine responses in identical twins. The other study reports the following: According to the authors, in identical twins the way T cells responded to vaccination appeared partly convergent and partly personalized. Focusing on identical twins, the study followed the T cell clones that responded to the vaccine, and did so with precision.

Input material: PBMCs. The TCR originated in a woman aged 18-29 years in good health.

DNA sequence: TGCGCCAGCAGCCCTACCAGCGGGGGGGCCCCAGATACGCAGTATTTT. Its translation reads: CASSPTSGGAPDTQYF. The chain links TRBV5-1 with TRBJ2-3, with TRBD2 identical over 10 junction bases. Looking up the germline V gene yields CDR1 SGHRS and CDR2 YFSETQ. Ends trimmed: V by 4 bases, J by 4 bases; bases unmatched to a gene: 9. Including cysteine and phenylalanine, the CDR3 has 16 amino acids. Here the CDR3 DNA is all that survives: 48 bases in frame from base 1.